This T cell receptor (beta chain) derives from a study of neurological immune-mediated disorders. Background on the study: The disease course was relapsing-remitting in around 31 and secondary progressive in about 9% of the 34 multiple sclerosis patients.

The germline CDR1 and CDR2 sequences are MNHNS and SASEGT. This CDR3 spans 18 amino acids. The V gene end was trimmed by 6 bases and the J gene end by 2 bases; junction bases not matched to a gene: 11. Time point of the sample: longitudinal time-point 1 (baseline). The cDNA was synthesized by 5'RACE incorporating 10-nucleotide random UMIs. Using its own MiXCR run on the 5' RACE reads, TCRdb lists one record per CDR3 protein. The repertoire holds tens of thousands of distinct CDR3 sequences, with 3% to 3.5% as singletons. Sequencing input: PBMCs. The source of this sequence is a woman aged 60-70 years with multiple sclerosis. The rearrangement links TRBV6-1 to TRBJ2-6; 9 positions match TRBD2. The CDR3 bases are TGTGCCAGCAGCGGGAGCGGGGGGCGCATCGCTGGGGCCAACGTCCTGACTTTC. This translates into CASSGSGGRIAGANVLTF.